Presented here are 22 T cell receptor beta chains from one specimen sequenced in a study of cytomegalovirus exposure and HLA in healthy donors. Vbeta (60) and Jbeta (13) primers were used in the PCR. Data came from immunoSEQ multiplex PCR; TCRdb stores just in-frame clones and leaves some out. The repertoire holds over 150,000 clones, with around 85% as singletons. Sequenced input: PBMCs. These receptors were taken from a boy aged 2 to 9 in good health and CMV-seronegative.

J is TRBJ2-7 and V is TRBV7-9, with 9 bases that match TRBD2. This CDR3 has 14 amino acids. The germline V gene encodes CDR1 SEHNR and CDR2 FQNEAQ (reference sequence). J was trimmed by 3 bases and V by 5 bases; bases with no gene match: 5. DNA of the CDR3: TGTGCCAGCAGCGGAGCGGGAGGACACTACGAGCAGTACTTC. It translates to CASSGAGGHYEQYF.

The genes are TRBV29-1 and TRBJ2-5; D is ambiguous. CDR3 length: 11 residues. V was cut by 7 bases and J by 3 bases, with 9 bases left in between. Germline-derived CDR1 and CDR2 are SQVTM and ANQGSEA. CDR3 amino acids: CSAGAKETQYF. The CDR3, as DNA: TGCAGCGCCGGAGCAAAAGAGACCCAGTACTTC.

V and J are TRBV25-1 and TRBJ1-1, with D tentatively TRBD1 (5 bases). Germline assignment: CDR1 MGHDK and CDR2 SYGVNS. CDR3 length: 14 residues. Trimming took 6 bases from V and 0 from J, leaving 11 bases between them. The CDR3 loop reads CASSAGYLNTEAFF. CDR3 coding DNA: TGTGCCAGCAGCGCAGGGTATCTGAACACTGAAGCTTTCTTT.

This clone was seen a handful of times. The gene calls are TRBV5-4 and TRBJ1-2; perhaps TRBD1 as D (5 bases). Trimming stripped 2 bases from V and 3 bases from J, with 11 bases between. The length of the CDR3 is 14 residues. Germline CDR1 reads SGHNT; CDR2 reads YYREEE (reference sequence). The CDR3 DNA sequence: TGTGCCAGCAGCTTTTTGGGGGAGGACTATGGCTACACCTTC. Translation: CASSFLGEDYGYTF.

The rearrangement uses TRBV28 and TRBJ2-7, with 12 bases matching TRBD2. The V and J ends lost 7 bases and 3 bases, in that order; junction bases with no gene match: 4. In germline, CDR1 is MDHEN, CDR2 SYDVKM. This CDR3 has 14 amino acids. CDR3 sequence: CASTPTSGGYEQYF. As DNA, the CDR3 is TGTGCCAGCACCCCGACTAGCGGGGGCTACGAGCAGTACTTC.

The chain links TRBV19 to TRBJ1-1; TRBD1 is a possible D gene (5 bases). Germline CDR1 is LNHDA and CDR2 is SQIVND (reference sequence). CDR3 length: 20 residues. Deletions cut 5 bases from V and 0 bases from J, with 28 bases between. The CDR3 region has the DNA TGTGCCAGTAGTCTTCCGGGACTTCTTACCCCGGGGGTACTGAACACTGAAGCTTTCTTT. It translates to CASSLPGLLTPGVLNTEAFF.

This sequence joins TRBV10-1 and TRBJ2-5, with D perhaps TRBD1 (6 bases). Germline CDR1 reads WNHNN; CDR2 reads SYGVQD (reference sequence). Trimming stripped 0 bases from V and 1 base from J, with 9 bases between. The CDR3 extends over 15 amino acids. The CDR3 nucleotides read TGCGCCAGCAGTGAGTCATCAGGGGTCCAAGAGACCCAGTACTTC. Translation: CASSESSGVQETQYF.

The CDR3 nucleotides are TGTGCCAGCAGGCCGACCGGGACAGGAGGCACAGATACGCAGTATTTT. It codes for CASRPTGTGGTDTQYF. The V call is TRBV2, the J call TRBJ2-3; 8 bases are shared with TRBD1. The CDR3 spans 16 residues. Per germline, CDR1 SNHLY and CDR2 FYNNEI. J gave up 1 base and V 6 bases, and 9 bases lay outside the gene matches.

This clone was found once. The chain carries TRBV2 and TRBJ2-5; 9 positions agree with TRBD2. The CDR3 sequence is 16 residues long. The V gene's germline CDR1 is SNHLY and CDR2 FYNNEI. Losses at the gene ends were 2 bases for V and 5 bases for J; bases not matched to a gene: 9. The DNA of the CDR3 is TGTGCCAGCAGTGAACCGGGTAGCGGGGGTGGGGAGACCCAGTACTTC. Translated, it gives CASSEPGSGGGETQYF.

This sequence joins TRBV7-9 and TRBJ1-4, with 7 bases matching TRBD1. This CDR3 has 15 residues. The V gene's germline CDR1 is SEHNR and CDR2 FQNEAQ (reference sequence). V lost 2 bases, J lost 5 bases, and 5 bases stayed unmatched. CDR3: CASSLPGQKNEKLFF. Here the CDR3 DNA reads TGTGCCAGCAGCTTACCGGGACAGAAGAATGAAAAACTGTTTTTT.

This chain connects TRBV5-1 to TRBJ1-4, with TRBD1 as a possible D gene (6 bases). Germline CDR1 is SGHRS and CDR2 is YFSETQ. The length of the CDR3 is 13 residues. V lost 3 bases and J lost 7, with 10 bases in between. The CDR3 loop is CASSSQGSEKLFF. As DNA, the CDR3 is TGCGCCAGCAGCTCCCAGGGGAGTGAAAAACTGTTTTTT.

Only one count was recorded for this clone. This chain uses TRBV7-9 with TRBJ1-1; TRBD1 agrees at 9 bases. Germline values: CDR1 SEHNR, CDR2 FQNEAQ (reference sequence). CDR3 length: 18 amino acids. J was trimmed by 0 bases and V by 5 bases; bases with no gene match: 13. CDR3 in amino acids: CASSAPTGTGYMNTEAFF. Here the CDR3 DNA reads TGTGCCAGCAGCGCTCCCACTGGGACAGGGTATATGAACACTGAAGCTTTCTTT.

The rearrangement joins TRBV18 to TRBJ1-3, with no clear D. Germline V gene lookup returns CDR1 KGHSH and CDR2 LQKENI. This CDR3 has 15 amino acids. V gave up 2 bases and J gave up 1 base, with 9 bases separating them. CDR3 amino acids: CASSPVWSSGNTIYF. DNA for the CDR3: TGTGCCAGCTCACCAGTCTGGAGTTCTGGAAACACCATATATTTT.

This clone was counted a single time. This sequence joins TRBV15 and TRBJ2-1, with D possibly TRBD1 on 6 matching bases. Germline V lookup: CDR1 LNHNV, CDR2 YYDKDF (reference sequence). V shed 3 bases and J shed 10 bases, with 10 bases lying between them. The CDR3 extends over 12 amino acids. The CDR3 spells CATSRKGEEQFF. The CDR3 region has the DNA TGTGCCACCAGCAGGAAGGGGGAAGAGCAGTTCTTC.

This clone was recorded a few times. This chain links TRBV5-4 with TRBJ2-2, with D possibly being TRBD1 (6 bases). The CDR3 spans 16 residues. CDR1 and CDR2 (germline): SGHNT, YYREEE (reference sequence). The ends were cut back, 4 bases at V and 3 bases at J, with 16 bases in the middle. This chain's CDR3 is CASSRGLDGYTGELFF. The CDR3 bases are TGTGCCAGCAGCAGGGGGTTGGACGGTTACACCGGGGAGCTGTTTTTT.

This rearrangement joins TRBV20-1 to TRBJ1-2; D is undetermined. This CDR3 region has 11 residues. The V gene lost 7 bases and the J gene lost 2 bases, with 8 bases spanning the gap. Germline CDR1 is DFQATT and CDR2 is SNEGSKA (reference sequence). The DNA of the CDR3 is TGCAGTGTCACAGCCAACTATGGCTACACCTTC. It is translated as CSVTANYGYTF.

The J gene is TRBJ1-4, the V gene TRBV30, with a possible D match to TRBD1 (6 bases). The germline V and J ends were trimmed by 0 bases and 7 bases, with 9 bases remaining between them. CDR1 GTSNPN and CDR2 SVGIG come from the germline V gene (reference sequence). The CDR3 contains 13 residues. The CDR3, as DNA: TGTGCCTGGAGTGTACGAGGGGGTGAAAAACTGTTTTTT. Amino acid sequence: CAWSVRGGEKLFF.

The chain has TRBV6-5 and TRBJ2-7; TRBD2 matches at 9 bases. Germline values: CDR1 MNHEY, CDR2 SVGAGI. This CDR3 is built from 16 residues. Trimming removed 0 bases from V and 3 bases from J; junction bases left unmatched: 6. The CDR3 reads CASSYSSTSGFYEQYF. Written as DNA, the CDR3 is TGTGCCAGCAGTTACTCGTCGACTAGCGGTTTCTACGAGCAGTACTTC.

This chain connects TRBV7-9 to TRBJ2-1; 10 bases line up with TRBD1. J was trimmed by 8 bases and V by 5 bases; bases with no gene match: 12. Germline V gene data show CDR1 as SEHNR and CDR2 as FQNEAQ (reference sequence). There are 16 residues in the CDR3. CDR3 bases: TGTGCCAGCAGCCGCCAGGGGACAGGGGTTATGTATGAGCAGTTCTTC. This codes for CASSRQGTGVMYEQFF. Full variable domain (missing parts from reference TRBV7-9 and TRBJ2-1): DTGVSQNPRHKITKRGQNVTFRCDPISEHNRLYWYRQTLGQGPEFLTYFQNEAQLEKSRLLSDRFSAERPKGSFSTLEIQRTEQGDSAMYLCASSRQGTGVMYEQFFGPGTRLTVL.

As concerns this clone: Other DNA sequences in the same sample also yield this CDR3. The chain is built from TRBV27 and TRBJ2-7; D is perhaps TRBD2 (6 bases). Trimming took off 3 bases at V and 6 bases at J, with 9 bases between the two ends. Germline V gene lookup returns CDR1 MNHEY and CDR2 SMNVEV (reference sequence). This CDR3 contains 12 residues. This chain's CDR3 is CASSLRGGEQYF. The CDR3 nucleotides are TGTGCCAGCAGTTTGAGGGGAGGCGAGCAGTACTTC.

The CDR3 nucleotides are TGTGCCAGCAGTGTTATTAGCGGGAGCCCCTGGCAGTTCTTC. Encoded protein: CASSVISGSPWQFF. J is TRBJ2-1 and V is TRBV6-1, with TRBD2 matching over 9 bases. The CDR3 contains 14 residues. V trimming: 4 bases; J trimming: 12 bases; junction bases outside the gene matches: 10. Germline lookup yields CDR1 MNHNS and CDR2 SASEGT.

The chain combines TRBV28 with TRBJ1-1, with 8 positions matching TRBD1. With 7 bases clipped from V and 6 bases from J, the junction kept 7 bases outside the gene matches. The CDR3 spans 13 residues. The germline V gene encodes CDR1 MDHEN and CDR2 SYDVKM. The CDR3 region is CASTLPGQAEAFF. As DNA, the CDR3 is TGTGCCAGCACCCTCCCGGGACAGGCTGAAGCTTTCTTT.